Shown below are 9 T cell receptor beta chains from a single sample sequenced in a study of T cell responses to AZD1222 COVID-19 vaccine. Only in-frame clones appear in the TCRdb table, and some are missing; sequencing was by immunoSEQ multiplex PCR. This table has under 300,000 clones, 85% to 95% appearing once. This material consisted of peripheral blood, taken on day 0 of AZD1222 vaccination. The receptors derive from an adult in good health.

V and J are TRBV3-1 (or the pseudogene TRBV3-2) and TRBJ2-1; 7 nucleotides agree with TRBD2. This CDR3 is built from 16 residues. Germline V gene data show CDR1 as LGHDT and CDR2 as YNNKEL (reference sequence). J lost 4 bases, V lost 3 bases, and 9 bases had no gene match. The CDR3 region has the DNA TGTGCCAGCAGCCAGAGGATTAGCGGGCATTACAATGAGCAGTTCTTC. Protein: CASSQRISGHYNEQFF.

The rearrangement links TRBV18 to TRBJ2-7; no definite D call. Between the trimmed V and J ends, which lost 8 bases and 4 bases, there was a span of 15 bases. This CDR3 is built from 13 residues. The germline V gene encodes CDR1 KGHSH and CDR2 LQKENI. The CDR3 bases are TGTGCCAGCATGGGATCGGTCGGGTACGAGCAGTACTTC. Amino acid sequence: CASMGSVGYEQYF.

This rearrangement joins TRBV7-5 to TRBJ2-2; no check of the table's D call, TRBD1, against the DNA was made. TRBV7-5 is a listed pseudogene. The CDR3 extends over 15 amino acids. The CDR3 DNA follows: TGTGCCAGAAGCTTCTGGGACAGGGGGACCGGGGAGCTGTTTTTT. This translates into CARSFWDRGTGELFF.

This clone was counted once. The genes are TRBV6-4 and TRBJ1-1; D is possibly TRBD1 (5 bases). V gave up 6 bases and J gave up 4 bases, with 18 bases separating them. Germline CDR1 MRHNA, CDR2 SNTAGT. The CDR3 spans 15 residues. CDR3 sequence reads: CASRTSPGGGTEAFF. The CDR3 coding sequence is TGTGCCAGCAGGACCTCACCGGGGGGGGGCACTGAAGCTTTCTTT.

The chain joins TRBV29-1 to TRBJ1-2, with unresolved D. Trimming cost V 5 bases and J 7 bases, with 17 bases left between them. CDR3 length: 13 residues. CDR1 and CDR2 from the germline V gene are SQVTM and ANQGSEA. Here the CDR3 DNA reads TGCAGCGTTTCCCCGACGCTTGGTGGTGGCTACACCTTC. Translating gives CSVSPTLGGGYTF.

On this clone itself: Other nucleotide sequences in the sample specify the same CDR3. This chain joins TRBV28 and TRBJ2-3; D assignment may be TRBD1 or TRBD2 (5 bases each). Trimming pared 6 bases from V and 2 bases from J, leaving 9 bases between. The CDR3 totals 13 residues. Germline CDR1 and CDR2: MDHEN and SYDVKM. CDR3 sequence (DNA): TGTGCCAGCAGGAGGGGACCCACAGATACGCAGTATTTT. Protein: CASRRGPTDTQYF.

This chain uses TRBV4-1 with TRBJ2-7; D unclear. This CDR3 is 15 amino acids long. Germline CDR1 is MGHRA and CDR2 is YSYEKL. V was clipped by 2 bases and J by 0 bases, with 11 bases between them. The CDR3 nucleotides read TGCGCCAGCAGCCAACCCCTCGGGCCCTCCTACGAGCAGTACTTC. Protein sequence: CASSQPLGPSYEQYF.

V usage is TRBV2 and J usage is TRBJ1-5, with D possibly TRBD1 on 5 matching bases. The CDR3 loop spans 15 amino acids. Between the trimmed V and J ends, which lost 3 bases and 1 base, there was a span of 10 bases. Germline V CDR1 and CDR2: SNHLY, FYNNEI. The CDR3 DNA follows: TGTGCCAGCAGTGACCGGGGGACCAGCAATCAGCCCCAGCATTTT. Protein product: CASSDRGTSNQPQHF.

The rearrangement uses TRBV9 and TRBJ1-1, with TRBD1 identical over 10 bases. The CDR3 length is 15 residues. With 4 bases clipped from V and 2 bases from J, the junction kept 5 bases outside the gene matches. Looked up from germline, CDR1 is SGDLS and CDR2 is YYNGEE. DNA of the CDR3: TGTGCCAGCAGCTGGGGACAGGGGACCAACACTGAAGCTTTCTTT. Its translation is CASSWGQGTNTEAFF.